Here is one T cell receptor (beta chain) with its context. Only in-frame clones appear in the TCRdb table, and some are missing; sequencing was by immunoSEQ multiplex PCR. The table shows hundreds of thousands of clones, with 87% occurring only once. The sample comes from a study of blood T cell repertoires in COVID-19. The receptor was derived from a woman aged 45-59 years with COVID-19, enrolled during active disease. The sequenced sample consisted of peripheral blood.

The chain's CDR3 is CASRPIDRGTYEQYF. Written as DNA, the CDR3 is TGTGCCAGTAGGCCCATCGATAGAGGCACCTACGAGCAGTACTTC. V usage is TRBV19 and J usage is TRBJ2-7, with D uncertain. The germline CDR1 and CDR2 sequences are LNHDA and SQIVND (reference sequence). V lost 6 bases to trimming and J lost 2 bases, with 17 bases between them. The CDR3 is made up of 15 amino acids.